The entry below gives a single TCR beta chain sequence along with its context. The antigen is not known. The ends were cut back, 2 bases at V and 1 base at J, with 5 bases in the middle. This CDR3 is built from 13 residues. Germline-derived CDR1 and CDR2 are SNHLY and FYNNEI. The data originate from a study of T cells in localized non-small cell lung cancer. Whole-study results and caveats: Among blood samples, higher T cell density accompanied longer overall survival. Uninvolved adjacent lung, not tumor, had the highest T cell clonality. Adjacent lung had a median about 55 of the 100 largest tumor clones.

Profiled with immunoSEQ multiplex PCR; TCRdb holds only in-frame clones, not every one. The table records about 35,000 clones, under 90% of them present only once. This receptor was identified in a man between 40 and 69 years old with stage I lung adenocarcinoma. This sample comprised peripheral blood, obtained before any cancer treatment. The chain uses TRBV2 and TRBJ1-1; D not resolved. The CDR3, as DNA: TGTGCCAGCAGTGAAATGAGGAACACTGAAGCTTTCTTT. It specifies CASSEMRNTEAFF.